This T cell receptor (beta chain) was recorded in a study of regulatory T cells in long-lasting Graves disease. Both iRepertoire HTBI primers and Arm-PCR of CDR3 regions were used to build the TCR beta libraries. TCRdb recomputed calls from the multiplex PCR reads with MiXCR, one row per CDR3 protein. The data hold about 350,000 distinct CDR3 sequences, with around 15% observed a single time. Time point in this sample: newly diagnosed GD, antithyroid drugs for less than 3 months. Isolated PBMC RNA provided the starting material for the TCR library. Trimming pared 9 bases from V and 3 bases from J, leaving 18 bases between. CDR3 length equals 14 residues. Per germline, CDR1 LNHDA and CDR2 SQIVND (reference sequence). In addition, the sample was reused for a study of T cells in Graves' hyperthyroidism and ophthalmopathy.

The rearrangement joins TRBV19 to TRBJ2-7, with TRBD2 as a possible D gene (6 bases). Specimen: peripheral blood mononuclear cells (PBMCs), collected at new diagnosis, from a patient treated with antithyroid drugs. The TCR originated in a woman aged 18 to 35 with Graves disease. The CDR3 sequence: CASKDRLGGYEQYF. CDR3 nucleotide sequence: TGTGCCAGCAAGGACCGTTTGGGGGGCTACGAGCAGTACTTC.